Listed below are T cell receptor beta chains from one sample, sequenced in a study of regulatory T cells in long-lasting Graves disease. TCRdb fed the multiplex PCR reads into MiXCR, producing one record per CDR3 protein. The data show under 400,000 distinct CDR3 sequences, over 15% seen once. In addition, the sample was reused for a study of T cells in Graves' hyperthyroidism and ophthalmopathy.

Here the sequenced sample was peripheral blood mononuclear cells (PBMCs), taken at new diagnosis, from a patient treated with antithyroid drugs. These receptors all come from a middle-aged man with Graves disease. Both conserved end residues are part of each CDR3.

j_call: TRBJ2-2
v_call: TRBV2
cdr3_aa: CASSQPGLAGPGAGELFF

j_call: TRBJ2-2
v_call: TRBV9
cdr3_aa: CASTGTANTGELFF

j_call: TRBJ1-2
v_call: TRBV5-1
cdr3_aa: CASRSRVAGGDYGYTF

j_call: TRBJ1-3
v_call: TRBV30
cdr3_aa: CAWSGQHGSTIYF

j_call: TRBJ1-5
v_call: TRBV28
cdr3_aa: CASSLLLGQQAWQPQHF

j_call: TRBJ1-2
v_call: TRBV2
cdr3_aa: CASSEALSATGSFGYTF

j_call: TRBJ2-3
v_call: TRBV20-1
cdr3_aa: CSARDLDTQYF

j_call: TRBJ1-6
v_call: TRBV2
cdr3_aa: CASSEHQGRNSPLHF

j_call: TRBJ1-1
v_call: TRBV28
cdr3_aa: CASPSATQGSLNTEAFF

j_call: TRBJ2-7
v_call: TRBV7-2
cdr3_aa: CASSLGSRYEQYF

j_call: TRBJ1-5
v_call: TRBV28
cdr3_aa: CASSWGHSLNGEPQHF